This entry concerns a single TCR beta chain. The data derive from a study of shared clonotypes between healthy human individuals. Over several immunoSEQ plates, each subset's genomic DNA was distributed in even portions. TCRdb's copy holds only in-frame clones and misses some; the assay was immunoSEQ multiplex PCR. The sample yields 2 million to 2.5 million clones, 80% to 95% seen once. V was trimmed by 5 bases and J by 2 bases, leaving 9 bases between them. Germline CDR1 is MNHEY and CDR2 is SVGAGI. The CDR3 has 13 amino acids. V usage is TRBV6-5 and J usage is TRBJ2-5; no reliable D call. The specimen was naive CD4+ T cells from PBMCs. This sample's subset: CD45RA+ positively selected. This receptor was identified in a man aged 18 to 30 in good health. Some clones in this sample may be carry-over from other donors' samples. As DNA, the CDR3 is TGTGCCAGCAGTAGTGGGAAGCAAGAGACCCAGTACTTC. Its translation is CASSSGKQETQYF.